What follows describes a single T cell receptor (beta chain). This CDR3 is 13 amino acids long. Per germline, CDR1 SGHRS and CDR2 YFSETQ. The V end lost 4 bases, the J end lost 11 bases, and 18 bases lay between the germline ends. This entry belongs to a study of blood T cell repertoires in COVID-19. About the study: Samples of COVID-19 (acute and convalescent) were obtained from the United States, Italy and Spain. PBMCs, B-cell-depleted T cells, or T cells were the source of the cDNA or gDNA that made up the material.

How the authors handled the data: Reference gene primer amplification gave nucleated cell count estimates. The assay was immunoSEQ multiplex PCR, and TCRdb's table has in-frame clones only and misses some. That table furnishes V, J and clone size, whereas the DNA furnished D and trimming. The sample consists of roughly 250,000 clones, 82% of them appearing once. This receptor was identified in an elderly woman with active or convalescent COVID-19. The chain links TRBV5-1 to TRBJ1-1; D is possibly TRBD1 (5 bases). Input material: peripheral blood. This CDR3 reads CASSPVGGAGAFF. DNA for the CDR3: TGCGCCAGCAGCCCCGTGGGAGGGGCTGGCGCTTTCTTT.